These 24 T cell receptor beta chains came from one sample sequenced in a study of vaccination and CD4 T cells after COVID-19. Sequenced with the Oncomine TCR Beta short-read assay was DNA taken from cultured CD4+ T cells. TCRdb reanalysed the PCR reads using MiXCR and keeps one entry per CDR3 protein. The top ten hold approximately 35% of the sample, which has 10,000 to 15,000 distinct CDR3 sequences, 25% to 35% seen once. The treatment here: roughly 11-day PBMC culture with coronavirus spike peptide pools or control peptides (ViraFEST assay). These TCRs' antigens remain unknown. The sample was CD4+ T cells from blood, cultured in vitro, taken before SARS-CoV-2 vaccination. The receptors shown here come from a human donor who received a COVID-19 vaccine.

The rearrangement joins TRBV15 to TRBJ2-3, with TRBD2 matching over 7 bases. Germline assignment: CDR1 LNHNV and CDR2 YYDKDF (reference sequence). The CDR3 contains 15 residues. V lost 0 bases to trimming and J lost 5 bases; unmatched junction nucleotides: 5. In nucleotides, the CDR3 is TGTGCCACCAGCAGAGATTGGGCGGGAGAAGATACGCAGTATTTT. This codes for CATSRDWAGEDTQYF.

This clonotype occurred a few times. The rearrangement links TRBV10-3 to TRBJ2-5; perhaps TRBD2 as D (5 bases). CDR1 is ENHRY, CDR2 SYGVKD, per germline. Deletions cut 10 bases from V and 5 bases from J, with 11 bases between. The CDR3 runs 11 residues. For the CDR3, the DNA is TGTGCCACGAAACTAGGGGAGACCCAGTACTTC. It translates to CATKLGETQYF.

V gene TRBV6-5 combines with J gene TRBJ1-1; D not certain. This CDR3 is 15 amino acids long. CDR1 is MNHEY, CDR2 SVGAGI, per germline. V gave up 2 bases and J gave up 0 bases, with 10 bases separating them. The CDR3 is CASSYPHILNTEAFF. The DNA for the CDR3 is TGTGCCAGCAGTTACCCCCATATTCTGAACACTGAAGCTTTCTTT.

CDR3: CASSLGLGTGAPNGFYEQYF. The CDR3 DNA reads as TGTGCCAGCAGCTTAGGGTTAGGGACAGGGGCCCCCAACGGTTTCTACGAGCAGTACTTC. The chain recombines TRBV11-1 with TRBJ2-7; 10 bases are a match to TRBD1. CDR3 size: 20 residues. V trimming: 1 base; J trimming: 3 bases; junction bases outside the gene matches: 18. Germline values: CDR1 SGHAT, CDR2 FQDESV (reference sequence).

The chain employs TRBV6-2 or TRBV6-3 and TRBJ2-3, with D possibly called TRBD1 or TRBD2 (6 bases each). The CDR3 consists of 17 residues. Deletions cut 4 bases from V and 4 bases from J, with 21 bases between. The germline gives CDR1 MNHEY, CDR2 SVGEGT. The CDR3 region has the DNA TGTGCCAGCAGTTCCTATCGTGAGGGGGGCCTCCCAGATACGCAGTATTTT. Its protein is CASSSYREGGLPDTQYF.

The J gene is TRBJ2-3, the V gene TRBV20-1; 11 bases agree with TRBD2. Trimming took 3 bases from V and 3 from J; bases not matched to a gene: 5. The V gene's germline CDR1 is DFQATT and CDR2 SNEGSKA (reference sequence). The CDR3 has 15 residues. The CDR3 coding sequence is TGCAGTGCTAGGCCGCCTAGCGGGGGGACAGATACGCAGTATTTT. Translation: CSARPPSGGTDTQYF.

This clonotype was counted only a few times. The chain carries TRBV7-2 and TRBJ2-7; D may be TRBD1 (7 bases). Germline V CDR1 and CDR2: SGHTA, FQGNSA. The CDR3 consists of 15 residues. V lost 4 bases, J lost 3 bases, and 16 bases lay in between. As DNA, the CDR3 is TGTGCCAGCAGCTCCCGACAGGGAGGACTCTACGAGCAGTACTTC. Protein product: CASSSRQGGLYEQYF.

This sequence joins TRBV27 and TRBJ2-1; perhaps TRBD1 as D (6 bases). The ends were cut back, 4 bases at V and 5 bases at J, with 27 bases in the middle. The CDR3 is 19 amino acids. The germline gives CDR1 MNHEY, CDR2 SMNVEV (reference sequence). CDR3 sequence reads: CASSSPIGDILGMDNEQFF. The CDR3, as DNA: TGTGCCAGCAGTTCGCCGATTGGGGACATTCTAGGAATGGACAATGAGCAGTTCTTC.

The chain recombines TRBV21-1 with TRBJ1-2; the D segment call TRBD1 is taken from the table without a DNA check. TRBV21-1 is a pseudogene segment. The CDR3 runs to 13 residues. The CDR3 DNA sequence: TGTGCCAGCAGCAAGGACCCCCTCTATGGCTACACCTTC. Its translation: CASSKDPLYGYTF.

The chain combines TRBV29-1 with TRBJ2-1; D gene uncertain. CDR1 SQVTM and CDR2 ANQGSEA come from the germline V gene. Between the trimmed V and J ends, which lost 3 bases and 4 bases, there was a span of 7 bases. The CDR3 is 12 residues long. The CDR3 loop is CSVDEAYNEQFF. The CDR3 coding sequence is TGCAGCGTTGATGAGGCGTACAATGAGCAGTTCTTC.

This rearrangement joins TRBV24-1 to TRBJ2-2; D is unresolved. Per germline, CDR1 KGHDR and CDR2 SFDVKD. Trimming cost V 4 bases and J 6 bases, with 5 bases left between them. The CDR3 consists of 12 residues. Here the CDR3 reads CATSEKSGELFF. The CDR3 DNA sequence: TGTGCCACCAGTGAAAAATCCGGGGAGCTGTTTTTT.

In this sample, this clonotype turned up a few times. The chain joins TRBV27 to TRBJ1-2; 9 positions agree with TRBD1. CDR3 length: 16 residues. After removal of 2 bases from V and 5 bases from J, the junction contained 9 bases not matched to a gene. From germline, CDR1 is MNHEY and CDR2 SMNVEV (reference sequence). CDR3 region: CASSLSGTGKWYGYTF. The CDR3 nucleotides are TGTGCCAGCAGTTTAAGCGGGACAGGGAAATGGTATGGCTACACCTTC.

This clonotype was seen a handful of times. The chain joins TRBV20-1 to TRBJ2-3; D perhaps matches TRBD2 (7 bases). Germline CDR1 is DFQATT and CDR2 is SNEGSKA (reference sequence). The CDR3 extends over 15 amino acids. V was clipped by 4 bases and J by 2 bases, with 16 bases between them. The CDR3 is CSATGTKGDTDTQYF. The CDR3 bases are TGCAGTGCTACCGGGACTAAGGGGGACACAGATACGCAGTATTTT.

The chain is built from TRBV25-1 and TRBJ2-7; 9 nucleotides align to TRBD1. Germline CDR1 reads MGHDK; CDR2 reads SYGVNS. After removal of 6 bases from V and 5 bases from J, the junction contained 11 bases not matched to a gene. The CDR3 consists of 15 residues. This CDR3 is CASRAIGTGLHEQYF. CDR3 nucleotide sequence: TGTGCCAGCAGGGCGATCGGGACAGGGCTTCACGAGCAGTACTTC.

This clonotype was seen only once. The chain uses TRBV28 and TRBJ2-3; D not certain. The germline V gene encodes CDR1 MDHEN and CDR2 SYDVKM. V was shortened by 3 bases and J by 1 base, with 8 bases between the two germline ends. The CDR3 extends over 14 amino acids. Here the CDR3 reads CASSLDRGTDTQYF. CDR3 in DNA: TGTGCCAGCAGTTTGGATAGGGGCACAGATACGCAGTATTTT.

The chain joins TRBV19 to TRBJ1-6; 12 bases fit TRBD1. Germline CDR1 and CDR2: LNHDA and SQIVND (reference sequence). Trimming cost V 9 bases and J 7 bases; bases outside gene matches: 10. The CDR3 has 16 amino acids. Here the CDR3 reads CASRHPGQGANSPLHF. In DNA, the CDR3 is TGTGCCAGCCGTCATCCGGGACAGGGGGCGAATTCACCCCTCCACTTT.

The chain links TRBV6-1 to TRBJ2-2; a possible D gene is TRBD1 (5 bases). The germline V gene encodes CDR1 MNHNS and CDR2 SASEGT. The CDR3 runs 12 residues. The V end was cut by 6 bases, the J end by 5 bases, with 7 bases between. DNA of the CDR3: TGTGCCAGCAGCAGACAGACCGGGGAGCTGTTTTTT. Translating gives CASSRQTGELFF.

This clonotype has only one observation. CDR3 in DNA: TGCGCCAGCAGCTATGGACAGGGTGGTGAGCAGTTCTTC. Protein: CASSYGQGGEQFF. V usage is TRBV5-1 and J usage is TRBJ2-1; 8 nucleotides align to TRBD1. J was trimmed by 9 bases and V by 3 bases; bases with no gene match: 5. The CDR3 is 13 residues long. Looked up from germline, CDR1 is SGHRS and CDR2 is YFSETQ.

V gene TRBV5-1 combines with J gene TRBJ1-1; tentative D call: TRBD1 (5 bases). Germline lookup yields CDR1 SGHRS and CDR2 YFSETQ. This CDR3 spans 13 amino acids. V was trimmed by 5 bases and J by 1 base, leaving 9 bases between them. Here the CDR3 reads CASRSDTNTEAFF. CDR3 sequence (DNA): TGCGCCAGCAGGTCGGACACGAACACTGAAGCTTTCTTT.

This clonotype was counted between two and nine times. The chain is built from TRBV6-2 or TRBV6-3 and TRBJ2-5, with D possibly being TRBD2 (6 bases). The CDR3 runs to 17 residues. Trimming removed 2 bases at V and 1 base at J, with 17 bases between. Looked up from germline, CDR1 is MNHEY and CDR2 is SVGEGT. The CDR3 reads CASSYDLFGGPQETQYF. In DNA form, the CDR3 reads TGTGCCAGCAGTTACGATCTTTTCGGGGGACCCCAAGAGACCCAGTACTTC.

This clonotype was detected only a few times. This chain joins TRBV7-9 and TRBJ1-1; 7 nucleotides match TRBD1. The V gene's germline CDR1 is SEHNR and CDR2 FQNEAQ (reference sequence). J lost 1 base, V lost 6 bases, and 11 bases had no gene match. The CDR3 runs to 16 residues. The CDR3 DNA follows: TGTGCCAGCAGTCCTGACAGGGTTCCCAAGAACACTGAAGCTTTCTTT. It is translated as CASSPDRVPKNTEAFF.

The V call is TRBV7-2, the J call TRBJ1-1; D is possibly TRBD1 (5 bases). The length of the CDR3 is 12 residues. V was trimmed by 0 bases and J by 10 bases, leaving 9 bases between them. In germline, CDR1 is SGHTA, CDR2 FQGNSA. This chain's CDR3 is CASSLAQGSAFF. The DNA for the CDR3 is TGTGCCAGCAGCTTAGCGCAGGGATCAGCTTTCTTT.

This clonotype was seen only a few times. The gene calls are TRBV6-5 and TRBJ2-2; 9 bases are a match to TRBD2. The CDR3 consists of 16 residues. From germline, CDR1 is MNHEY and CDR2 SVGAGI. The V gene end was trimmed by 4 bases and the J gene end by 4 bases; junction bases not matched to a gene: 7. CDR3 in amino acids: CASSSRAGGPTGELFF. The CDR3 DNA reads as TGTGCCAGCAGTTCCAGGGCGGGGGGGCCCACCGGGGAGCTGTTTTTT.

The chain joins TRBV7-8 to TRBJ2-7; 10 nucleotides align to TRBD2. Germline V lookup: CDR1 SGHVS, CDR2 FQNEAQ. After removal of 4 bases from V and 2 bases from J, the junction contained 14 bases not matched to a gene. This CDR3 is 18 amino acids long. The CDR3 DNA reads as TGTGCCAGCAGCTGGGGTAGTGGTCTAGCGGGGGAAACCTACGAGCAGTACTTC. Amino acids: CASSWGSGLAGETYEQYF.